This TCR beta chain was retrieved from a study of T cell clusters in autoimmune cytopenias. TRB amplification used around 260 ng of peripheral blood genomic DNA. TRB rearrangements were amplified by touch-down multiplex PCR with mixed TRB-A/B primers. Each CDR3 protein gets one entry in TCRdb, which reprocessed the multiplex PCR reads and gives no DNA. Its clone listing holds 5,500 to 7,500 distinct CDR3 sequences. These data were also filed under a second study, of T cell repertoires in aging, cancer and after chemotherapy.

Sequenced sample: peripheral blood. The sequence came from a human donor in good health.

The CDR3 region is CASRNTGTGELFF. The chain combines TRBV12-3 or TRBV12-4 with TRBJ2-2; no DNA is available, so the TRBD1 call from TCRdb remains unchecked. The CDR3 sequence is 13 residues long.